This T cell receptor (beta chain) was sequenced during a study of neurological immune-mediated disorders. Across the whole study: The study included around 35 multiple sclerosis patients, some 31 relapsing-remitting and 3 secondary progressive. Regarding the study as a whole: Expanded clones shared no identical CDR3 amino acid sequences across subjects, which suggested private TCR-beta repertoires in all groups. Phylogenetic grouping assigned the repertoires of 18 of 34 multiple sclerosis patients to a single cluster of related CDR3 sequences. This cluster may be a repertoire-level signature.

Per sequencing run, 15-18 subjects together gave over 160 million TCR-beta sequences. One entry per CDR3 protein results from TCRdb running MiXCR on the 5' RACE reads. The data contain under 80,000 distinct CDR3 sequences, under 5.5% of them seen just once; the ten biggest clones take up roughly 3.2%. There are 14 residues in the CDR3. Deletions cut 4 bases from V and 1 base from J, with 10 bases between. In germline, CDR1 is SGHRS, CDR2 YFSETQ. This clonotype was seen ten or more times. Its cognate antigen is unknown. This TCR derives from a woman in her forties or fifties with multiple sclerosis. The chain employs TRBV5-1 and TRBJ2-3, with D tentatively TRBD2 (5 bases). Source material: PBMCs. CDR3 nucleotide sequence: TGCGCCAGCAGCCTGACTATCGGCACAGATACGCAGTATTTT. Its translation: CASSLTIGTDTQYF.